The clone carrying this T cell receptor beta chain occurred once. The data derive from a study of CD8+CD57+ T cells in acquired aplastic anemia. The CDR3 runs 14 residues. Looked up from germline, CDR1 is LNHDA and CDR2 is SQIVND (reference sequence). V was pared by 3 bases and J by 0 bases, with 9 bases between. By flow cytometry, patients selected for sequencing had shown an expansion of CD8+CD57+ cells. Researchers used genomic DNA as the template to profile TCR beta VDJ and CDR3. MiXCR, applied by TCRdb to the reads, yields one record per CDR3 protein. The repertoire has some 98,000 distinct CDR3 sequences, 55% to 80% of them found once; the top ten carry 65%.

Material for sequencing was sorted CD4+, CD8+, or CD8+CD57+ T cells (not recorded which) from PBMCs. The sequence was collected from a human donor with aplastic anemia. The genes are TRBV19 and TRBJ2-7, with a tentative D call TRBD2 (7 bases). CDR3 residues: CASSIGGLSYEQYF. CDR3 DNA: TGTGCCAGTAGTATCGGGGGGCTCTCCTACGAGCAGTACTTC.